Each of the 22 T cell receptor beta chains below was sequenced from the same sample in a study of T cell clonality in common variable immunodeficiency. Study observations and caveats: In common variable immunodeficiency, TCR beta chains reportedly carried fewer deletions and N-nucleotide insertions.

Libraries were prepared by immunoSEQ multiplex PCR; TCRdb keeps only in-frame clonotypes and omits some of them. Singletons are absent from the sample, which has about 19,000 clones. These TCRs' antigens remain unknown. Sequenced input: peripheral blood mononuclear cells. These receptor sequences come from a human donor with common variable immunodeficiency.

This clone was seen repeatedly, ten times or more. The read finishes 3 residues shy of the CDR3 end, and the germline J gene is used to complete it. V and J are TRBV30 and TRBJ2-7; 10 bases are shared with TRBD2. V lost 0 bases and J lost 1; bases outside the gene matches: 6. Germline CDR1 GTSNPN, CDR2 SVGIG (reference sequence). This CDR3 contains 16 residues. The CDR3 region is CAWSVRGSGGSYEQYF. CDR3 DNA (partial): TGTGCCTGGAGTGTACGAGGTAGCGGGGGGTCCTACGAG.

This clone was recorded many times. The sequenced part of the CDR3 DNA is TGCAGCGTTGGAGGGACAGCTAATGAAAAA. Its translation: CSVGGTANEK. The full CDR3 protein reads CSVGGTANEKLFF. This chain links TRBV29-1 with TRBJ1-4, with 7 bases fitting TRBD1. The CDR3 end lies 3 residues beyond the end of the read and is filled in from the germline J gene. Germline V gives CDR1 SQVTM, CDR2 ANQGSEA. This CDR3 has 13 amino acids. Trimming removed 4 bases from V and 3 bases from J; junction bases left unmatched: 2.

This clone was seen many times. This chain's CDR3 is CASSLASGPSSYEQYF. The covered CDR3 bases are TGCGCCAGCAGCTTGGCTAGCGGGCCTAGCTCCTACGAG. The chain combines TRBV5-1 with TRBJ2-7; 8 bases fit TRBD2. The read terminates 3 residues ahead of where the CDR3 ends, so the germline J gene completes it. From germline, CDR1 is SGHRS and CDR2 YFSETQ. Trimming removed 0 bases from V and 0 bases from J; junction bases left unmatched: 5. The CDR3 is 16 residues long.

This clone was seen repeatedly, ten times or more. The CDR3 goes on 3 residues after the read ends, and that part is filled in from the germline J gene. The chain joins TRBV5-1 to TRBJ1-1, with TRBD1 matching over 7 bases. Germline V lookup: CDR1 SGHRS, CDR2 YFSETQ. The CDR3 loop spans 14 amino acids. Trimming cost V 2 bases and J 1 base; bases outside gene matches: 2. CDR3 amino acids: CASSLQGWNTEAFF. The sequenced CDR3 bases are TGCGCCAGCAGCTTACAGGGGTGGAACACTGAA.

This clone has a count of ten or more. From the germline J gene comes the end of the CDR3, since the read stops 3 residues before it. The chain links TRBV5-1 to TRBJ2-7; 10 bases are shared with TRBD2. The CDR3 length is 14 residues. Losses at the gene ends were 4 bases for V and 4 bases for J; bases not matched to a gene: 5. Germline V gene data show CDR1 as SGHRS and CDR2 as YFSETQ. CDR3 amino acids: CASSPSGSFYEQYF. CDR3 DNA, as far as it was read: TGCGCCAGCAGCCCTAGCGGGAGCTTTTACGAG. The entire variable domain, with the rest obtained from reference TRBV5-1 and TRBJ2-7, is as follows: KAGVTQTPRYLIKTRGQQVTLSCSPISGHRSVSWYQQTPGQGLQFLFEYFSETQRNKGNFPGRFSGRQFSNSRSEMNVSTLELGDSALYLCASSPSGSFYEQYFGPGTRLTVT.

In regard to this clone: A much larger clone is a single base away; this may be a read error. The read ends 3 residues early relative to the CDR3; the germline J gene fills the gap. V is TRBV19 and J is TRBJ1-2, with D perhaps matching TRBD1 (6 bases). CDR3 length: 12 residues. CDR1 LNHDA and CDR2 SQIVND come from the germline V gene (reference sequence). Partial CDR3 DNA: TGTGCCAGTAGGATAGACAGGTTCGGC. Its translation is CASRIDRFG. The CDR3 as a whole reads CASRIDRFGYTF.

This clone was picked up a small number of times. The read ends 3 residues shy of where the CDR3 ends; the end is completed using the germline J gene. The rearrangement links TRBV19 to TRBJ1-2; tentatively, D is TRBD1 (5 bases). Trimming cost V 8 bases and J 4 bases, with 17 bases left between them. Per the germline V gene, CDR1 is LNHDA and CDR2 is SQIVND (reference sequence). This CDR3 comprises 14 residues. The CDR3 sequence is CASPRQTRLYGYTF. The covered CDR3 bases are TGTGCCAGTCCCCGACAGACCCGCCTCTATGGC.

This clone was picked up many times. Here the CDR3 reads CASSLDGQGTEAFF. CDR3 bases read: TGTGCCAGCAGCTTAGATGGGCAGGGTACTGAA. The chain links TRBV7-6 to TRBJ1-1; D might be TRBD1 (5 bases). The CDR3 end falls 3 residues outside the read, so it is completed with the germline J gene. CDR3 length: 14 amino acids. Per the germline V gene, CDR1 is SGHVS and CDR2 is FNYEAQ. V dropped 1 base and J dropped 5 bases, with 11 bases sitting between them.

This clone was counted many times. The read finishes 3 residues shy of the CDR3 end, and the germline J gene is used to complete it. The V and J genes are TRBV10-3 and TRBJ2-1, with D maybe TRBD1 (6 bases). There are 13 residues in the CDR3. Germline V gives CDR1 ENHRY, CDR2 SYGVKD. With 7 bases removed from V and 8 bases from J, the gap between germline ends came to 15 bases. The CDR3 spells CAIMYRVEDEQFF. The covered CDR3 bases are TGTGCCATCATGTACAGGGTGGAGGATGAG.

This clone was found many times. The read comes to an end 3 residues before the CDR3 does, leaving the germline J gene to fill in the end. The chain employs TRBV7-6 and TRBJ2-5; D tentatively fits TRBD1 or TRBD2 (5 bases each). Germline CDR1 is SGHVS and CDR2 is FNYEAQ. The CDR3 extends over 14 amino acids. Trimming took 5 bases from V and 5 from J, leaving 15 bases between them. CDR3 in amino acids: CASSTGGAGETQYF. The part of the CDR3 DNA that was read is TGTGCCAGCAGCACCGGAGGCGCAGGGGAGACC.

This clone was counted ten times or more. The CDR3 end lies 3 residues beyond the end of the read and is filled in from the germline J gene. The J gene is TRBJ2-7, the V gene TRBV29-1; tentatively, D is TRBD1 (5 bases). CDR1 and CDR2 (germline): SQVTM, ANQGSEA. This CDR3 has 15 residues. V was cut by 2 bases and J by 5 bases, with 19 bases left in between. CDR3 protein: CSVERGPRLRDEQYF. CDR3 DNA (partial): TGCAGCGTTGAAAGGGGTCCACGTCTTAGGGACGAG.

The covered CDR3 bases are TGTGCCAGCAGTGAGGAGGGCTTGAACACTGAA. This gives the protein CASSEEGLNTE. The complete CDR3 protein is CASSEEGLNTEAFF. The chain joins TRBV6-1 to TRBJ1-1; no definite D call. The CDR3 end lies 3 residues beyond the end of the read and is filled in from the germline J gene. Germline CDR1 and CDR2: MNHNS and SASEGT. This CDR3 has 14 residues. The V end lost 3 bases, the J end lost 0 bases, and 8 bases lay between the germline ends.

This clone was seen at least ten times. Coverage ceases 3 residues before the CDR3 finishes, and the germline J gene fills in the end. The chain recombines TRBV27 with TRBJ1-4; 7 positions agree with TRBD1. The CDR3 extends over 18 amino acids. The ends lost 1 base at V and 7 bases at J; junction bases unmatched: 15. CDR1 is MNHEY, CDR2 SMNVEV, per germline (reference sequence). The CDR3 DNA, read in part, is TGTGCCAGCAGTTTATTGGGCCTTGGGACAGCCGGGGGTGAAAAA. It translates to CASSLLGLGTAGGEK. The CDR3 in full is CASSLLGLGTAGGEKLFF.

In its sample, this clone was seen a few times. Coverage ceases 3 residues before the CDR3 finishes, and the germline J gene fills in the end. The genes are TRBV7-8 and TRBJ2-5, with 9 bases matching TRBD2. V was clipped by 6 bases and J by 5 bases; unmatched bases: 13. The CDR3 extends over 16 amino acids. CDR1 is SGHVS and CDR2 is FQNEAQ in the germline V gene. CDR3 sequence: CASRPGLAGEGETQYF. The CDR3 bases that were read are TGTGCCAGCAGGCCTGGGTTAGCGGGAGAGGGGGAGACC.

In this sample, this clone turned up a few times. The read finishes 3 residues shy of the CDR3 end, and the germline J gene is used to complete it. Other DNA sequences of this sample code for an identical CDR3. J is TRBJ2-5 and V is TRBV30, with D unclear. There are 11 residues in the CDR3. In germline, CDR1 is GTSNPN, CDR2 SVGIG (reference sequence). Trimming took 5 bases from V and 5 from J, leaving 9 bases between them. The CDR3 DNA, read in part, is TGTGCCTGGGTTCGGTCGGAGACC. Translation: CAWVRSET. The whole CDR3 protein is CAWVRSETQYF. Combining the CDR3 with reference TRBV30 and TRBJ2-5 gives the whole variable domain SQTIHQWPATLVQPVGSPLSLECTVEGTSNPNLYWYRQAAGRGLQLLFYSVGIGQISSEVPQNLSASRPQDRQFILSSKKLLLSDSGFYLCAWVRSETQYFGPGTRLLVL.

In its sample, this clone ranks as medium-sized. The CDR3 is cut off 3 residues early in the read; its end comes from the germline J gene. This rearrangement joins TRBV6-2 or TRBV6-3 to TRBJ2-7; 12 bases line up with TRBD2. The CDR3 runs to 15 residues. V was clipped by 6 bases and J by 6 bases; unmatched bases: 9. Per the germline V gene, CDR1 is MNHEY and CDR2 is SVGEGT. CDR3: CASSFRLAGASEQYF. Incomplete CDR3 DNA: TGTGCCAGCAGCTTCCGACTAGCGGGAGCCTCCGAG.

With regard to this clone: The sequenced fragment ends 3 residues before the CDR3 boundary, so the rest is inferred from the germline J gene. This chain connects TRBV30 to TRBJ1-1; unclear D gene. This CDR3 comprises 14 residues. V was pared by 2 bases and J by 7 bases, with 17 bases between. Germline V gene data show CDR1 as GTSNPN and CDR2 as SVGIG (reference sequence). This CDR3 is CAWSLPNYLDEAFF. Incomplete CDR3 DNA: TGTGCCTGGAGTCTGCCCAATTACCTAGATGAA.

This clone showed up many times. Read data end 3 residues before the CDR3 end; the end is taken from the germline J gene. The chain is built from TRBV5-5 and TRBJ1-2; perhaps TRBD1 as D (6 bases). Germline-derived CDR1 and CDR2 are SGHKS and YYEKEE (reference sequence). The CDR3 runs to 12 residues. Trimming shortened V by 4 bases and J by 4 bases, and 8 bases separated the two germline ends. The CDR3 bases that were read are TGTGCCAGCAGCACGGACAGCTATGGC. It yields the protein CASSTDSYG. The entire CDR3 reads CASSTDSYGYTF.

This clone has more than one count but fewer than ten. The read finishes 3 residues shy of the CDR3 end, and the germline J gene is used to complete it. This chain joins TRBV2 and TRBJ2-5, with D perhaps TRBD1 (6 bases). V was pared by 7 bases and J by 5 bases, with 11 bases between. The CDR3 has 12 residues. The V gene's germline CDR1 is SNHLY and CDR2 FYNNEI. The DNA read from the CDR3 is TGTGCCAGCACCCTAGACAGGGAGACC. This encodes CASTLDRET. From start to end, the CDR3 is CASTLDRETQYF.

This clone was seen at least ten times. The CDR3 is cut off 3 residues early in the read; its end comes from the germline J gene. The chain carries TRBV2 and TRBJ2-6; tentative D call: TRBD2 (5 bases). This CDR3 region has 15 residues. V gave up 5 bases and J gave up 0 bases, with 8 bases separating them. Germline values: CDR1 SNHLY, CDR2 FYNNEI. CDR3 bases read: TGTGCCAGCAGTCCGGACTTCTCTGGGGCCAACGTC. This encodes CASSPDFSGANV. In full, the CDR3 reads CASSPDFSGANVLTF.

This clone was counted at least ten times. The missing CDR3 end, 3 residues past where the read stops, is filled in from the germline J gene. The V and J genes are TRBV4-1 and TRBJ2-5; a weak D match, TRBD2 (6 bases). This CDR3 spans 14 amino acids. The V and J ends lost 1 base and 3 bases respectively, with 9 bases between them. Germline V lookup: CDR1 MGHRA, CDR2 YSYEKL. The CDR3: CASSQGLGEETQYF. CDR3 bases read: TGCGCCAGCAGCCAAGGACTAGGGGAAGAGACC.

This clone occurred many times. The read terminates 3 residues ahead of where the CDR3 ends, so the germline J gene completes it. The chain joins TRBV20-1 to TRBJ2-7, with a weak D call TRBD1 (5 bases). Germline assignment: CDR1 DFQATT and CDR2 SNEGSKA (reference sequence). V lost 6 bases, J lost 6 bases, and 12 bases lay in between. The CDR3 sequence is 11 residues long. CDR3 protein: CSAVYRREQYF. CDR3 DNA, as far as it was read: TGCAGTGCAGTATACAGGCGCGAG.